Following are 5 T cell receptor beta chains from one sample sequenced in a study of siplizumab effects on memory and regulatory T cells. Sequencing was performed with immunoSEQ multiplex PCR; in TCRdb, only in-frame clones are kept and a portion is missing. The sample has 95,000 to 130,000 clones, 90% to 95% seen once; the top ten hold around 1.7%. The sequenced sample consisted of non-Treg CD4+ T cells sorted from blood. The receptors derive from a human donor in good health.

The rearrangement links TRBV5-1 to TRBJ2-1, with 7 nucleotides matching TRBD1. Trimming at V came to 4 bases and at J to 2 bases, leaving 3 bases not matched to a gene. This CDR3 contains 14 residues. CDR1 SGHRS and CDR2 YFSETQ come from the germline V gene. This CDR3 reads CASSAGGTYNEQFF. The CDR3 nucleotides read TGCGCCAGCAGCGCAGGGGGTACCTACAATGAGCAGTTCTTC.

This clone was seen more than once but under ten times. This chain uses TRBV14 with TRBJ1-4; maybe TRBD1 (5 bases). The germline CDR1 and CDR2 sequences are SGHDN and FVKESK. The CDR3 has 16 residues. The V and J ends lost 0 bases and 3 bases respectively, with 11 bases between them. The CDR3 bases are TGTGCCAGCAGCCAAGACAGGGCCAGAGCTAATGAAAAACTGTTTTTT. Encoded protein: CASSQDRARANEKLFF.

The chain links TRBV19 to TRBJ2-5; no clear D. Between the trimmed V and J ends, which lost 2 bases and 5 bases, there was a span of 12 bases. The CDR3 spans 14 residues. Germline CDR1 and CDR2: LNHDA and SQIVND (reference sequence). This CDR3 reads CASSITAFLETQYF. CDR3 coding DNA: TGTGCCAGTAGTATAACAGCCTTCCTGGAGACCCAGTACTTC.

The chain uses TRBV14 and TRBJ1-2; tentatively, D is TRBD1 (6 bases). The germline CDR1 and CDR2 sequences are SGHDN and FVKESK. This CDR3 comprises 17 residues. The V and J ends lost 4 bases and 1 base respectively, with 19 bases between them. CDR3 sequence reads: CASSPSHHGQHNYGYTF. The CDR3 DNA is TGTGCCAGCAGCCCCAGCCACCACGGACAGCATAACTATGGCTACACCTTC.

The chain has TRBV6-5 and TRBJ1-3; D is ambiguous. V was trimmed by 8 bases and J by 3 bases, leaving 11 bases between them. Germline lookup yields CDR1 MNHEY and CDR2 SVGAGI. The CDR3 is 13 residues long. The CDR3 DNA follows: TGTGCCAGCGTCGGCCAGGTTGGAAACACCATATATTTT. Translating it yields CASVGQVGNTIYF.